The present TCR beta chain was sequenced within a study of cytomegalovirus exposure and HLA in healthy donors. About the research overall: Roughly 86 million unique TCRs from HLA-typed donors made up an early data release.

60 Vbeta and 13 Jbeta primers were used in PCR. Some clones are missing from TCRdb's copy, which holds only in-frame ones; the method was immunoSEQ multiplex PCR. The clone table shows approximately 110,000 clones, with the ten largest holding 2.5% to 3%. All the people who gave samples were healthy bone marrow donors. As regards this clone: No antigen is known for it.

General study findings and limits: Researchers catalogued around 150 TCR beta chains as cytomegalovirus-associated. A later analysis appeared to link common viral pathogens to several of the most significant clusters.

V dropped 7 bases and J dropped 0 bases, with 16 bases sitting between them. The germline V gene encodes CDR1 LNHDA and CDR2 SQIVND (reference sequence). The CDR3 has 16 residues. The sequence derives from a man aged 30-40 years in good health and CMV-seronegative. The rearrangement uses TRBV19 and TRBJ2-4; D not resolved. Source material: PBMCs. The chain's CDR3 is CASTRDPRVAKNIQYF. CDR3 bases: TGTGCCAGTACTAGAGACCCACGGGTAGCCAAAAACATTCAGTACTTC.